Listed below are T cell receptor beta chains from one sample, sequenced in a study of monozygotic twins with inflammatory bowel disease. TCRdb re-called the 5' RACE reads; one entry per CDR3 protein, DNA not given. The listing records over 200,000 distinct CDR3 sequences. Input material: blood. The receptor source for this set is a human donor with ulcerative colitis or Crohn's disease, or a healthy co-twin of an affected twin (not recorded which). CDR3s include the opening cysteine and the closing phenylalanine or tryptophan. Fields, in order: J gene, V gene, CDR3 protein.

TRBJ2-2 | TRBV10-3 | CAISPSGVRFGGELFF
TRBJ2-1 | TRBV7-9 | CASSWDYNEQFF
TRBJ2-1 | TRBV10-3 | CAISALAGGHNEQFF
TRBJ2-2 | TRBV5-4 | CASSQIGTDPNTGELFF
TRBJ1-5 | TRBV18 | CASQGEENQPQHF
TRBJ2-7 | TRBV7-6 | CASSPLTSGVAYEQYF
TRBJ1-2 | TRBV7-8 | CASGLEGGYTF
TRBJ2-1 | TRBV20-1 | CSAREDTNSPSEVF
TRBJ2-7 | TRBV27 | CASSLARAGDEQYF
TRBJ2-3 | TRBV5-1 | CASSLGGAGTDTQYF
TRBJ1-3 | TRBV18 | CASSPAGAGNTIYF
TRBJ2-5 | TRBV5-1 | CASSPRGLEETQYF
TRBJ1-1 | TRBV7-9 | CASSLAPGETEAFF
TRBJ2-1 | TRBV3-1 | CASSQGGGIRDEQFF
TRBJ2-7 | TRBV7-6 | CASSLGTTDEQYF
TRBJ2-5 | TRBV20-1 | CSASGQGYETQYF
TRBJ2-7 | TRBV7-9 | CASSLGQDPSYEQYF
TRBJ1-2 | TRBV20-1 | CSADRDSLSRYTF
TRBJ2-2 | TRBV7-8 | CASSPRDRGKPGELFF